A single sample is the source of the 20 T cell receptor beta chains below, sequenced in a study of T-cell reconstitution after alpha-beta-depleted transplantation in children. Unique molecular identifiers were incorporated during preparation of the TCRbeta library. TCRdb used MiXCR to reprocess the PCR reads, holding one entry per CDR3 protein. The sample lists about 350,000 distinct CDR3 sequences, roughly 16% occurring once. Sequenced material: PBMCs, mostly from graft donor cells, taken 360 days after TCRalphabeta/CD19-depleted stem cell transplant. All receptors come from a male patient aged 2-10 years who had a stem cell transplant for acute lymphoblastic leukemia, so the T cells may come from the graft donor.

This clonotype came up many times. The V call is TRBV5-1, the J call TRBJ2-2, with 9 bases matching TRBD2. The V gene end was trimmed by 1 base and the J gene end by 5 bases; junction bases not matched to a gene: 6. The CDR3 totals 16 residues. The germline CDR1 and CDR2 sequences are SGHRS and YFSETQ. CDR3 sequence: CASSLSSGRRTGELFF. The CDR3, as DNA: TGCGCCAGCAGCTTGAGTAGCGGGAGAAGAACCGGGGAGCTGTTTTTT.

This clonotype was seen at least ten times. CDR3 residues: CSARTLAGVEFF. In nucleotides, the CDR3 is TGCAGTGCTAGGACCCTAGCGGGAGTGGAGTTCTTC. The chain is built from TRBV20-1 and TRBJ2-1; 10 bases map to TRBD2. The CDR3 is 12 residues long. Looked up from germline, CDR1 is DFQATT and CDR2 is SNEGSKA (reference sequence). V shed 3 bases and J 14 bases; nucleotides not matched to a gene: 7.

To note about this clonotype: A read error may be the cause here, since a much bigger clone is one base away. The chain joins TRBV12-3 or TRBV12-4 to TRBJ2-2; 7 bases fit TRBD2. The CDR3 is 16 amino acids. The ends lost 7 bases at V and 9 bases at J; junction bases unmatched: 17. The CDR3 coding sequence is TGTGCCAGCACTGCCCTCCGGCGGGAGCTTACCAGGGAGCTGTTTTTT. Protein: CASTALRRELTRELFF.

This clonotype appeared a few times. The chain is built from TRBV12-3 or TRBV12-4 and TRBJ1-1; D is uncertain. Trimming shortened V by 7 bases and J by 0 bases, and 15 bases separated the two germline ends. There are 15 residues in the CDR3. CDR3 amino acids: CASTPRRAVNTEAFF. CDR3 bases: TGTGCCAGCACCCCTCGTAGGGCCGTGAACACTGAAGCTTTCTTT.

This clonotype came up many times. This chain uses TRBV20-1 with TRBJ2-7; tentative D call: TRBD2 (5 bases). This CDR3 comprises 14 residues. From germline, CDR1 is DFQATT and CDR2 SNEGSKA (reference sequence). Trimming removed 2 bases at V and 3 bases at J, with 14 bases between. The DNA for the CDR3 is TGCAGTGCTAGACCGGGCCGGGGAGTCTACGAGCAGTACTTC. This translates into CSARPGRGVYEQYF.

The rearrangement uses TRBV4-1 and TRBJ2-2, with D possibly matching TRBD2 (6 bases). This CDR3 is 16 amino acids long. Trimming took off 4 bases at V and 2 bases at J, with 14 bases between the two ends. Germline CDR1 reads MGHRA; CDR2 reads YSYEKL. DNA of the CDR3: TGCGCCAGCAGCCTCCCGGGACTCCCTAACACCGGGGAGCTGTTTTTT. Residues: CASSLPGLPNTGELFF.

In its sample, this clonotype was seen a few times. The rearrangement joins TRBV10-3 to TRBJ1-4, with 7 bases aligning to TRBD1. V gave up 6 bases and J gave up 3 bases; unmatched junction bases: 7. The CDR3 loop spans 15 amino acids. The germline gives CDR1 ENHRY, CDR2 SYGVKD. The CDR3 is CAIRRTGRANEKLFF. The CDR3 DNA follows: TGTGCCATCAGGCGGACAGGACGGGCTAATGAAAAACTGTTTTTT.

The sample holds a few counts of this clonotype. The rearrangement joins TRBV20-1 to TRBJ1-5, with D tentatively TRBD1 (5 bases). Trimming shortened V by 8 bases and J by 0 bases, and 14 bases separated the two germline ends. Germline lookup yields CDR1 DFQATT and CDR2 SNEGSKA (reference sequence). The CDR3 sequence is 14 residues long. The CDR3: CSLPGVYSNQPQHF. The CDR3 DNA reads as TGCAGTCTGCCGGGGGTTTATAGCAATCAGCCCCAGCATTTT.

The genes are TRBV28 and TRBJ2-3; the match to TRBD2 covers 10 bases. The CDR3 totals 17 residues. Germline lookup yields CDR1 MDHEN and CDR2 SYDVKM. Trimming removed 4 bases from V and 2 bases from J; junction bases left unmatched: 9. CDR3 amino acids: CASSSYLAGGTTDTQYF. In DNA, the CDR3 is TGTGCCAGCAGTTCCTATTTAGCGGGAGGAACCACAGATACGCAGTATTTT.

About this clonotype itself: The junction differs from germline at one of its ends, possibly a read error. The rearrangement uses TRBV7-9 and TRBJ2-1; 16 positions match TRBD2. This CDR3 spans 15 amino acids. Germline-derived CDR1 and CDR2 are SEHNR and FQNEAQ (reference sequence). This CDR3 reads CASSAGLAGGHEEFF. In nucleotides, the CDR3 is TGTGCCAGCAGCGCGGGACTAGCGGGAGGGCATGAGGAGTTCTTC.

The rearrangement uses TRBV4-2 and TRBJ2-7; the match to TRBD1 covers 10 bases. With V trimmed by 1 base and J by 1 base, 10 bases remained unmatched. CDR1 is LGHNA and CDR2 is YNFKEQ in the germline V gene. The CDR3 is 18 residues long. The CDR3, as DNA: TGTGCCAGCAGCCAAGCCGGGACAGGGGCTCTCATATCCTACGAGCAGTACTTC. It codes for CASSQAGTGALISYEQYF.

This clonotype turned up a few times. The chain couples TRBV9 to TRBJ1-1; possibly TRBD1 for D (5 bases). V lost 0 bases to trimming and J lost 1 base, with 10 bases between them. The CDR3 has 15 residues. Germline V gene data show CDR1 as SGDLS and CDR2 as YYNGEE. The DNA for the CDR3 is TGTGCCAGCAGCGTAGGCCGGGGCCCGAACACTGAAGCTTTCTTT. Translated, it gives CASSVGRGPNTEAFF.

The chain uses TRBV4-2 and TRBJ1-1; D call uncertain. Trimming shortened V by 0 bases and J by 2 bases, and 19 bases separated the two germline ends. Per germline, CDR1 LGHNA and CDR2 YNFKEQ. The CDR3 is made up of 18 amino acids. Written as DNA, the CDR3 is TGTGCCAGCAGCCAAGATTCGCGGGTCCAAAAGGGTAACACTGAAGCTTTCTTT. Amino acids: CASSQDSRVQKGNTEAFF.

This clonotype was seen a handful of times. The chain recombines TRBV7-2 with TRBJ2-3; D call uncertain. The CDR3 length is 13 residues. Looked up from germline, CDR1 is SGHTA and CDR2 is FQGNSA. The ends were cut back, 7 bases at V and 1 base at J, with 9 bases in the middle. This CDR3 reads CASTWQGTDTQYF. CDR3 nucleotides: TGTGCCAGCACGTGGCAGGGCACAGATACGCAGTATTTT.

This clonotype was counted a few times. The chain couples TRBV12-3 or TRBV12-4 to TRBJ2-1, with D perhaps matching TRBD2 (6 bases). CDR3 length: 15 residues. Trimming pared 1 base from V and 4 bases from J, leaving 11 bases between. Written as DNA, the CDR3 is TGTGCCAGCAGTTTAGTCCCGGGAGAGTACAATGAGCAGTTCTTC. It translates to CASSLVPGEYNEQFF.

V is TRBV5-4 and J is TRBJ2-1; the D gene is possibly TRBD2 (6 bases). V was clipped by 0 bases and J by 0 bases, with 10 bases between them. Germline V lookup: CDR1 SGHNT, CDR2 YYREEE (reference sequence). There are 16 residues in the CDR3. The CDR3 DNA is TGTGCCAGCAGCTTGGGACTAGGTAACTCCTACAATGAGCAGTTCTTC. It codes for CASSLGLGNSYNEQFF. Filled out from reference TRBV5-4 and TRBJ2-1, the complete variable domain reads ETGVTQSPTHLIKTRGQQVTLRCSSQSGHNTVSWYQQALGQGPQFIFQYYREEENGRGNFPPRFSGLQFPNYSSELNVNALELDDSALYLCASSLGLGNSYNEQFFGPGTRLTVL.

In this sample, this clonotype turned up a few times. This chain connects TRBV20-1 to TRBJ2-3, with 8 positions matching TRBD2. The CDR3 length is 15 residues. J was trimmed by 2 bases and V by 0 bases; bases with no gene match: 4. Per germline, CDR1 DFQATT and CDR2 SNEGSKA (reference sequence). DNA of the CDR3: TGCAGTGCTAGAGAACCAGCGGGAGTCACAGATACGCAGTATTTT. Translating gives CSAREPAGVTDTQYF.

The chain links TRBV4-3 to TRBJ2-7, with a possible D match to TRBD2 (6 bases). The V and J ends lost 1 base and 3 bases respectively, with 13 bases between them. Germline-derived CDR1 and CDR2 are LGHNA and YSLEER. The CDR3 has 15 residues. CDR3 sequence: CASSQGAGLVYEQYF. CDR3 nucleotide sequence: TGCGCCAGCAGCCAAGGGGCGGGGTTAGTCTACGAGCAGTACTTC.

The chain joins TRBV14 to TRBJ2-1; 7 nucleotides agree with TRBD2. This CDR3 is built from 15 residues. From germline, CDR1 is SGHDN and CDR2 FVKESK. Trimming took 5 bases from V and 5 from J; bases not matched to a gene: 9. CDR3 sequence: CASSIKAGSHNEQFF. Here the CDR3 DNA reads TGTGCCAGCAGCATTAAAGCGGGGTCCCACAATGAGCAGTTCTTC.

This clonotype appeared a few times. The chain joins TRBV4-1 to TRBJ2-1; 10 bases align to TRBD2. Germline V gives CDR1 MGHRA, CDR2 YSYEKL. CDR3 length: 16 residues. J gave up 4 bases and V 2 bases, and 5 bases lay outside the gene matches. CDR3 residues: CASSQLAGELYNEQFF. The CDR3 DNA sequence: TGCGCCAGCAGCCAACTAGCGGGAGAATTGTACAATGAGCAGTTCTTC.